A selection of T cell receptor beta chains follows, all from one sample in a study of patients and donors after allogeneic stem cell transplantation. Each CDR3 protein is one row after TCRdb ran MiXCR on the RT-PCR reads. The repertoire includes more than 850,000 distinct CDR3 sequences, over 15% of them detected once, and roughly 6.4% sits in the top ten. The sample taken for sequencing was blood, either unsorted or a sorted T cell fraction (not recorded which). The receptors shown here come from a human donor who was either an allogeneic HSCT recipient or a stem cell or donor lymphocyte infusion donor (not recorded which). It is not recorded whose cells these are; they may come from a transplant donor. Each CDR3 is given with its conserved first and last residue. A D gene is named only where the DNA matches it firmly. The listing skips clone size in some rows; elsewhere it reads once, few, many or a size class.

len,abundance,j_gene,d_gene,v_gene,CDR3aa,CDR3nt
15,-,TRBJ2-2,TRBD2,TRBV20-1,CSAIQGGRTTGELFF,TGCAGTGCGATCCAGGGAGGGAGAACCACCGGGGAGCTGTTTTTT
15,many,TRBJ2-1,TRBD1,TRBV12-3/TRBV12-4,CASSAEGAGSYEQFF,TGTGCCAGCAGTGCAGAGGGGGCAGGATCGTATGAGCAGTTCTTC
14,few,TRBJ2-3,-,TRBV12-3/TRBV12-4,CASTTRRSKDTQYF,TGTGCCAGCACTACTCGCCGGTCCAAAGATACGCAGTATTTT
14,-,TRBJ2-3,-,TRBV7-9,CASIPRVSEDTQYF,TGTGCCAGCATCCCAAGGGTCTCGGAGGATACGCAGTATTTT
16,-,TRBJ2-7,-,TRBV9,CASSVDGTPRSYEQYF,TGTGCCAGCAGCGTAGACGGGACCCCGCGCTCCTACGAGCAGTACTTC
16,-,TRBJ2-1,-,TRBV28,CASRRGGELAYNEQFF,TGTGCCAGCCGGAGGGGGGGAGAGTTGGCCTACAATGAGCAGTTCTTC
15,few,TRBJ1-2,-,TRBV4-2,CASSQVQTVNYGYTF,TGTGCCAGCAGCCAAGTCCAGACAGTTAACTATGGCTACACCTTC
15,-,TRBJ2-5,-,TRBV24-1,CATSDRGEAQETQYF,TGTGCCACCAGTGACCGGGGAGAGGCTCAAGAGACCCAGTACTTC
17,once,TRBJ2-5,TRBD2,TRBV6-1,CASSGWSGGVVGETQYF,TGTGCCAGCAGTGGTTGGAGCGGGGGGGTAGTGGGTGAGACCCAGTACTTC
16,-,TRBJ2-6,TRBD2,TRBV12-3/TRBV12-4,CASSREGVAGANVLTF,TGTGCCAGCAGCCGGGAGGGGGTGGCCGGGGCCAACGTCCTGACTTTC
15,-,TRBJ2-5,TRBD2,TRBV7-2,CASSLFSGGVETQYF,TGTGCCAGCAGCTTGTTTAGCGGGGGGGTCGAGACCCAGTACTTC
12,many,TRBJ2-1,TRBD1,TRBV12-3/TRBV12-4,CASKGQGNEQFF,TGTGCCAGCAAAGGACAGGGGAATGAGCAGTTCTTC
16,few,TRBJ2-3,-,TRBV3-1,CASSRAWEGGTDTQYF,TGTGCCAGCAGCCGCGCCTGGGAAGGGGGGACGGATACGCAGTATTTT
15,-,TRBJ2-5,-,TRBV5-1,CASSRGRGFQETQYF,TGCGCCAGCAGCCGCGGTAGGGGATTCCAAGAGACCCAGTACTTC
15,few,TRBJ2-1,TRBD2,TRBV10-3,CAIRASGRTDNEQFF,TGTGCCATCAGGGCTAGCGGGAGGACAGACAATGAGCAGTTCTTC
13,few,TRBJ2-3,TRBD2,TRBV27,CASSFREADTQYF,TGTGCCAGCAGTTTTCGGGAGGCAGATACGCAGTATTTT
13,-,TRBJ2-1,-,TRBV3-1,CASSQEAANEQFF,TGTGCCAGCAGCCAAGAAGCGGCCAATGAGCAGTTCTTC
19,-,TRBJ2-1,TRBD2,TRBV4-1,CASSQDLAGALSSYNEQFF,TGCGCCAGCAGCCAAGATCTAGCGGGGGCCCTTTCCTCCTACAATGAGCAGTTCTTC
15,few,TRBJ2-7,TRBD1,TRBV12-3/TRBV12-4,CASSRRTGGLYEQYF,TGTGCCAGCAGTCGTAGGACAGGGGGTCTCTACGAGCAGTACTTC
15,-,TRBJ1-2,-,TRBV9,CASSGGAGEKYGYTF,TGTGCCAGCAGCGGAGGTGCGGGGGAGAAATATGGCTACACCTTC
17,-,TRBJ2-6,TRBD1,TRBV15,CATSRDRGESGANVLTF,TGTGCCACCAGCCGGGACAGGGGAGAATCTGGGGCCAACGTCCTGACTTTC
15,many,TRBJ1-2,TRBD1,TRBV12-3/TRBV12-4,CASSLGGQGKHLYTF,TGTGCCAGCAGTTTAGGGGGACAGGGGAAACATCTCTACACCTTC
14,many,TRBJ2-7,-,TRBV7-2,CAMGLDYHSYEQYF,TGTGCCATGGGGTTGGACTACCACTCCTACGAGCAGTACTTC
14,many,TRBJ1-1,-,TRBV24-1,CATSESGANTEAFF,TGTGCCACCAGTGAGTCTGGGGCCAACACTGAAGCTTTCTTT
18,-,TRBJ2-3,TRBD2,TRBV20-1,CSARVLAGGPLITDTQYF,TGCAGTGCTAGAGTTCTAGCGGGAGGGCCTTTGATCACAGATACGCAGTATTTT
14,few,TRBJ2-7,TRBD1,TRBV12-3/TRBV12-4,CAISTGGTSYEQYF,TGTGCCATCTCAACAGGGGGCACCTCCTACGAGCAGTACTTC
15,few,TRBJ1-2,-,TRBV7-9,CASSSTGISNYGYTF,TGTGCCAGCAGCTCCACAGGGATATCTAACTATGGCTACACCTTC
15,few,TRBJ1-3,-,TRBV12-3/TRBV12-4,CASSYWDISGNTIYF,TGTGCCAGCAGTTACTGGGACATCTCTGGAAACACCATATATTTT
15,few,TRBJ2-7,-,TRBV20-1,CSARDRQGLPYEQYF,TGCAGTGCTAGAGATAGGCAGGGCCTTCCCTACGAGCAGTACTTC
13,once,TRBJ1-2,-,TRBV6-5,CASRYRGNYGYTF,TGTGCCAGCAGATACCGGGGAAACTATGGCTACACCTTC
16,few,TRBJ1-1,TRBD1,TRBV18,CASSPWTGGASTEAFF,TGTGCCAGCTCTCCCTGGACAGGGGGCGCATCCACTGAAGCTTTCTTT
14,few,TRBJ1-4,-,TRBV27,CASRMDGYNEKLFF,TGTGCCAGCAGGATGGACGGTTATAATGAAAAACTGTTTTTT
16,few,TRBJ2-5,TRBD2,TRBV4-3,CASSQGLAGGEETQYF,TGCGCCAGCAGCCAAGGGTTAGCGGGGGGGGAGGAGACCCAGTACTTC
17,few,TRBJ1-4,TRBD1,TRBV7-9,CASSLGQGASTNEKLFF,TGTGCCAGCAGCTTGGGACAGGGGGCGTCAACTAATGAAAAACTGTTTTTT
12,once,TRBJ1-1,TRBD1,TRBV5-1,CASRTGETEAFF,TGCGCCAGCCGGACAGGGGAAACTGAAGCTTTCTTT
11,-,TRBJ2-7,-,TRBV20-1,CSASTEYEQYF,TGCAGTGCTAGCACTGAGTACGAGCAGTACTTC
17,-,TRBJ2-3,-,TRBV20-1,CSAFSIPGSQKTDTQYF,TGCAGTGCTTTTTCCATTCCGGGATCCCAAAAAACAGATACGCAGTATTTT
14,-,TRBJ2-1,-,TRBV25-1,CASSDPDLHHEQFF,TGTGCCAGCAGTGACCCGGACCTGCACCATGAGCAGTTCTTC
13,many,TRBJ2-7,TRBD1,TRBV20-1,CSVEQGAYYEQYF,TGCAGTGTCGAACAGGGGGCTTACTACGAGCAGTACTTC
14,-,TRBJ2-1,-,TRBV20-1,CSARDRGSGGEQFF,TGCAGTGCTAGAGATCGGGGGAGTGGGGGCGAGCAGTTCTTC
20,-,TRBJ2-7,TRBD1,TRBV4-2,CASSLAPSPGTGASSYEQYF,TGTGCCAGCAGCCTAGCGCCCAGTCCCGGGACAGGGGCGAGCTCCTACGAGCAGTACTTC
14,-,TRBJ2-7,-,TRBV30,CAWSGEGAFGEQYF,TGTGCCTGGAGCGGGGAGGGGGCCTTCGGCGAGCAGTACTTC
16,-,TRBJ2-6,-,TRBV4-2,CASSQDWGTGANVLTF,TGTGCCAGCAGCCAAGATTGGGGGACTGGGGCCAACGTCCTGACTTTC